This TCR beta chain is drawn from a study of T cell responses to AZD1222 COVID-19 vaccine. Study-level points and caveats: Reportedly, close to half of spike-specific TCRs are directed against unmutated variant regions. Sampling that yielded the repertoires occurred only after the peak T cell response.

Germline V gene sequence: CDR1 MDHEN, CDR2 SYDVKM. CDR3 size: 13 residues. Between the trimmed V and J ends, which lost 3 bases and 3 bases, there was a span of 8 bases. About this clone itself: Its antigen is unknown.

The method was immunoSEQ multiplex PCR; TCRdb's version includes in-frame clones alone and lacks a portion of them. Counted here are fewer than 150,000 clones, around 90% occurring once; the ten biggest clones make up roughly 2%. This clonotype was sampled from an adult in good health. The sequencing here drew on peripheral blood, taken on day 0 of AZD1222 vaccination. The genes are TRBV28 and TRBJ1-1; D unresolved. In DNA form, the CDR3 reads TGTGCCAGCAGTTTTGGGGAGGACACTGAAGCTTTCTTT. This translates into CASSFGEDTEAFF.